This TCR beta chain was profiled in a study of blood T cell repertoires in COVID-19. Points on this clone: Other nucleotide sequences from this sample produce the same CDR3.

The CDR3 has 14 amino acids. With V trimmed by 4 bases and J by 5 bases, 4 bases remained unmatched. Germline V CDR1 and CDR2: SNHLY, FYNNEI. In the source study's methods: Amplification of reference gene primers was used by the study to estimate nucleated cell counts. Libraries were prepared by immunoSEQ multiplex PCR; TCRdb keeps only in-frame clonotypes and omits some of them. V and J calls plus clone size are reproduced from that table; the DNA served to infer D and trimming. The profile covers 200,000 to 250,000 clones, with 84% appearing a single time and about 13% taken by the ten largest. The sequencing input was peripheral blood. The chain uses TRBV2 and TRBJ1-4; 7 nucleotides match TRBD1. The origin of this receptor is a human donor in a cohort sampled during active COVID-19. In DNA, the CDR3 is TGTGCCAGCAGTGCTACAGGGGCGAATGAAAAACTGTTTTTT. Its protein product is CASSATGANEKLFF.